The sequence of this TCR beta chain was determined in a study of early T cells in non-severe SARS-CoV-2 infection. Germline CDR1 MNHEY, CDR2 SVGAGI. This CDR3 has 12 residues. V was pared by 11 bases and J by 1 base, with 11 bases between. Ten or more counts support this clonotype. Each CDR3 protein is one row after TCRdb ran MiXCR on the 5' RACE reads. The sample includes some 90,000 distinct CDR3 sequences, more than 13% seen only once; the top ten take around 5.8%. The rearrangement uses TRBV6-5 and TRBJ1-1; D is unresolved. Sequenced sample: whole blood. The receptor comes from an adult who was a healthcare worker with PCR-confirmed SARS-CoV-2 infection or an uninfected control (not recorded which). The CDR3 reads CASAPGNTEAFF. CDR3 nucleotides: TGTGCCTCGGCCCCGGGGAACACTGAAGCTTTCTTT.